This T cell receptor beta chain was obtained from a study of blood T cell repertoires in COVID-19 (dated by TCRdb to about 2020). Regarding the study in general: The collaborator samples originated in the United States, Italy and Spain and spanned the acute and convalescent phases of COVID-19. The material from the prospective study consisted of cDNA or gDNA derived from T cells, B-cell-depleted T cells, or PBMCs. Subjects who had been exposed to COVID-19, were actively infected with it, or had recovered from it provided the deeply sampled blood TCRbeta repertoires that made up the dataset. A freely available public database, intended as a resource for researchers studying the immune response to SARS-CoV-2, is where the repertoires were released. Samples came from the ongoing ImmuneRACE study (first 160 participants) plus 1,254 subjects from 6 global collaborators. The sample metadata nearly always contained a de-identified subject ID, COVID-19 status, age in years and sex. Where HLA class I and class II types were available, the types were taken from metadata supplied by the sample provider, not from assay-based typing.

TCRbeta CDR3 regions were amplified from genomic DNA by means of the immunoSEQ Assay, a bias-controlled multiplex PCR. The paper's processing steps were these. The number of nucleated cells in each sample was estimated from the amplification of reference gene primers within the assay. To quantify the absolute abundance of each unique TCRbeta CDR3 rearrangement, sequence reads were collapsed and filtered. For each sample, productive Simpson clonality was calculated as the square root of Simpson's diversity index over productive rearrangements. TCRdb's version of the immuneACCESS table is confined to in-frame rearrangements and falls short of the full clone set. An unresolved V gene accounts for under half of the shortfall where checked; the remainder is of unknown origin. V and J calls and clone size follow that table, whereas D and trimming were derived from the DNA. For this sample there are some 110,000 clones; 75% to 90% appear just once. 2% to 2.5% of the sample rests with the top ten.

Summary of the overall study and its limitations: The quantity of clinical and demographic metadata differed by source and by participant and was supplied without curation.

V is cut by 0 bases and J by 4 bases, and the space between the germline ends is 12 bases. Including the terminal cysteine and phenylalanine, the CDR3 comprises 15 residues. The only DNA kept is the CDR3, 45 bases in frame from the first base. Via the germline V gene, CDR1 is SGDLS and CDR2 YYNGEE. A remark on this clone: The specificity of this receptor is unknown. Within one base of it there is no much larger clone, and no base qualities were kept.

Collaborating institutions collected whole blood in K2EDTA tubes following their own protocols. For TCRbeta analysis, collaborators shipped samples as frozen whole blood, isolated PBMCs, or DNA extracted from either of those sample types. The clonotype comes from a man younger than 40 with acute or convalescent COVID-19. This chain is built from TRBV9 and TRBJ2-3, with no confident D gene call. The sequenced sample consisted of peripheral blood. The base sequence is TGTGCCAGCAGCGTAGCGGTCCACTTCGCAGATACGCAGTATTTT. The translation is CASSVAVHFADTQYF.